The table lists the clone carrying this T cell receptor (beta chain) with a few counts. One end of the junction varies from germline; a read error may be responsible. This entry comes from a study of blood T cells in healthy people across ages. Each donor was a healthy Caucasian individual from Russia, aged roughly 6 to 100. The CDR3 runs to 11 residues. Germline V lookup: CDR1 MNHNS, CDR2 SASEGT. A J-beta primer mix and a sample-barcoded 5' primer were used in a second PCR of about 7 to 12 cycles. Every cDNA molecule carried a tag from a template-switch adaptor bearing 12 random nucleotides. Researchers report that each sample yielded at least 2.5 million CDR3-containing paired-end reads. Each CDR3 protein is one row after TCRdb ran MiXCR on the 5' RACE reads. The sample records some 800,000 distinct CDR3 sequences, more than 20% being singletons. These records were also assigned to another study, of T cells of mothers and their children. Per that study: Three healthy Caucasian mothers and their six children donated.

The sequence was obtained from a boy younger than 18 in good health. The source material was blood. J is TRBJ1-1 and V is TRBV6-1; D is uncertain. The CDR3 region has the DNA TGTGCCAGCAGTACCTCCCGGGCCTCAGCCTTT. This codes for CASSTSRASAF.